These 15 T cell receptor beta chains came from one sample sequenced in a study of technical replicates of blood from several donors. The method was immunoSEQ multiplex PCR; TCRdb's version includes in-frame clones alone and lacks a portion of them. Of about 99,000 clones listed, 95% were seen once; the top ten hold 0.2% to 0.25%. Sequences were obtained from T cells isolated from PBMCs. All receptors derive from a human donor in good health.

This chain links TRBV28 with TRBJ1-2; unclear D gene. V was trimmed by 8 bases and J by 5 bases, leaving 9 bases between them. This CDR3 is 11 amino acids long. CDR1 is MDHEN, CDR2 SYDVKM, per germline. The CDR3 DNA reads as TGTGCCAGCGGGCAGAATTATGGCTACACCTTC. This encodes CASGQNYGYTF.

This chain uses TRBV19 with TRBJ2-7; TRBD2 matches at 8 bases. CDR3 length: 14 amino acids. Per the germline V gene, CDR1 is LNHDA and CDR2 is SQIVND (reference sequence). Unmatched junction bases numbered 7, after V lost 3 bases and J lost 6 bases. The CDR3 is CASSIRREAPEQYF. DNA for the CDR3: TGTGCCAGTAGTATCCGGCGGGAGGCGCCCGAGCAGTACTTC.

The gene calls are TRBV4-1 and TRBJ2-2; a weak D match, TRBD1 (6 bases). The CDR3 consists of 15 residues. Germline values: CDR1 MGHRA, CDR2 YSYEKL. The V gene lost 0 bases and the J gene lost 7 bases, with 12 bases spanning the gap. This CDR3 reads CASSQDNTGIGELFF. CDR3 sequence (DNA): TGCGCCAGCAGCCAAGACAATACAGGGATCGGGGAGCTGTTTTTT.

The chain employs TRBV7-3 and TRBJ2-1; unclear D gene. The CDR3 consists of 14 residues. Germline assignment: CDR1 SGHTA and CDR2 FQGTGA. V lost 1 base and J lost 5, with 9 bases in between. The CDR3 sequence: CASSLRIGDNEQFF. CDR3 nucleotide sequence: TGTGCCAGCAGCTTAAGGATTGGAGACAATGAGCAGTTCTTC. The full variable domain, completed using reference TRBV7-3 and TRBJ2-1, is GAGVSQTPSNKVTEKGKYVELRCDPISGHTALYWYRQSLGQGPEFLIYFQGTGAADDSGLPNDRFFAVRPEGSVSTLKIQRTERGDSAVYLCASSLRIGDNEQFFGPGTRLTVL.

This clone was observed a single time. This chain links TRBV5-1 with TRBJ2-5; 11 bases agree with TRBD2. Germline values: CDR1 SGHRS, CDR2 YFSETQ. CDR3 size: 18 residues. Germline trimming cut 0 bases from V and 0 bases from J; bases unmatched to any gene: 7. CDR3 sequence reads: CASSLVLAGGTNQETQYF. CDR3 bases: TGCGCCAGCAGCTTGGTCTTAGCGGGAGGGACTAACCAAGAGACCCAGTACTTC.

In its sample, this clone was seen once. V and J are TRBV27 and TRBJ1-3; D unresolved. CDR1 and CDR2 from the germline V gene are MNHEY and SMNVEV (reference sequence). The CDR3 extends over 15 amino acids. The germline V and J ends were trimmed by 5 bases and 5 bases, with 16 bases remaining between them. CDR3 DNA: TGTGCCAGCAGTCCTTGGAGCCTATCAAGAAACACCATATATTTT. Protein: CASSPWSLSRNTIYF.

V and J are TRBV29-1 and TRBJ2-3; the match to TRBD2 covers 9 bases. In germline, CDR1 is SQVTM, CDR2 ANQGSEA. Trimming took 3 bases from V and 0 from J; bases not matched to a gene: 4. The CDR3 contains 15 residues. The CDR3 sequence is CSVETSGQSTDTQYF. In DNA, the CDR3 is TGCAGCGTTGAGACTAGCGGACAAAGCACAGATACGCAGTATTTT.

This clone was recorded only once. In DNA, the CDR3 is TGTGCCAGCAGCTTACTACCAGACAGAAACTACGAGCAGTACTTC. Protein sequence: CASSLLPDRNYEQYF. This chain uses TRBV7-6 with TRBJ2-7; the D gene is possibly TRBD1 (5 bases). The CDR3 loop spans 15 amino acids. The V end lost 2 bases, the J end lost 3 bases, and 14 bases lay between the germline ends. The germline CDR1 and CDR2 sequences are SGHVS and FNYEAQ.

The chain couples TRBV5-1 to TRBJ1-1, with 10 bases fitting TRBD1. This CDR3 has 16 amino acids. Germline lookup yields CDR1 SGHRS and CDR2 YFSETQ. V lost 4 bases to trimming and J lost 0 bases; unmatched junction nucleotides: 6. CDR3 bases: TGCGCCAGCAGCCCCAGGACAGGGGGGTTGAACACTGAAGCTTTCTTT. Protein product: CASSPRTGGLNTEAFF.

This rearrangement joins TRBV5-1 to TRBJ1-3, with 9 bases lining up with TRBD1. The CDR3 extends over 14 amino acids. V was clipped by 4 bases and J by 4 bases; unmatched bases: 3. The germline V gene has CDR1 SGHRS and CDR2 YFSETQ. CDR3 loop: CASSTDRGGNTIYF. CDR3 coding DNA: TGCGCCAGCAGCACAGACAGGGGGGGAAACACCATATATTTT.

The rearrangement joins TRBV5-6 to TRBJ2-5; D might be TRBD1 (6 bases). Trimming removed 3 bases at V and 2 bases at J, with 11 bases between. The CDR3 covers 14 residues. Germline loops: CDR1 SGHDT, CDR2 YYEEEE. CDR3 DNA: TGTGCCAGCAGCTCAGGACAGTCTCAAGAGACCCAGTACTTC. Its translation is CASSSGQSQETQYF.

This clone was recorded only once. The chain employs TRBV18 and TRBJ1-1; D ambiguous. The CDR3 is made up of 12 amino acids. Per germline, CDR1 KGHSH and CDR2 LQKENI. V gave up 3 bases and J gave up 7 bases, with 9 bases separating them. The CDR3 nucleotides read TGTGCCAGCTCACCCGAGGTGGGTGAAGCTTTCTTT. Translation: CASSPEVGEAFF.

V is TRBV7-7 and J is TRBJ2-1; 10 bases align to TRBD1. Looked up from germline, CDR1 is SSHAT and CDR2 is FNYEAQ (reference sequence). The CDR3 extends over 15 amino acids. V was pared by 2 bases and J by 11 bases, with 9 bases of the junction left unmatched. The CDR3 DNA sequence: TGTGCCAGCAGCTTAAGCAAACGACAGGGGGCGAAGCAGTTCTTC. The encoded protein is CASSLSKRQGAKQFF.

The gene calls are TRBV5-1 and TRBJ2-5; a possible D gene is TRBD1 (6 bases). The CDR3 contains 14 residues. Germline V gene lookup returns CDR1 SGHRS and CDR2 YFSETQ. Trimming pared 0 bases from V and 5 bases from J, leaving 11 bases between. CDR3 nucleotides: TGCGCCAGCAGCTTGGGCAGGGGCGAGGAGACCCAGTACTTC. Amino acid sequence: CASSLGRGEETQYF.

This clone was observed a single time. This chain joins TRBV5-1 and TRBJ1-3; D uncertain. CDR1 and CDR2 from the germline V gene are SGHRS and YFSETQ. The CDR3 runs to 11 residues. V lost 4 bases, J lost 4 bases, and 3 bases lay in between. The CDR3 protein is CASSPGNTIYF. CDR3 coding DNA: TGCGCCAGCAGCCCGGGAAACACCATATATTTT.